This T cell receptor beta chain is from a study of beta chain features in type 1 diabetes. This clone was counted ten times or more. The V gene's germline CDR1 is MGHDK and CDR2 SYGVNS. The CDR3 is 12 amino acids. Trimming at V came to 6 bases and at J to 4 bases, leaving 0 bases not matched to a gene. As every portion of the isolated RNA was reverse transcribed, the sequencing read expressed TCRB transcripts. The assay was immunoSEQ multiplex PCR, and TCRdb's table has in-frame clones only and misses some. Of roughly 450,000 clones in the sample, approximately 13% are singletons; the top ten hold under 0.04%. It was one heparinised blood draw, averaging about 0.12 L, that each donor gave. Sorting gave populations that all exceeded 98% purity.

J is TRBJ1-2 and V is TRBV25-1; 9 bases line up with TRBD1. This clonotype was obtained from a man aged 25-45 years in good health. The source material was naive CD4+ T cells from blood. The CDR3 region has the DNA TGTGCCAGCAGGGGACAGGGCTATGGCTACACCTTC. Encoded protein: CASRGQGYGYTF.